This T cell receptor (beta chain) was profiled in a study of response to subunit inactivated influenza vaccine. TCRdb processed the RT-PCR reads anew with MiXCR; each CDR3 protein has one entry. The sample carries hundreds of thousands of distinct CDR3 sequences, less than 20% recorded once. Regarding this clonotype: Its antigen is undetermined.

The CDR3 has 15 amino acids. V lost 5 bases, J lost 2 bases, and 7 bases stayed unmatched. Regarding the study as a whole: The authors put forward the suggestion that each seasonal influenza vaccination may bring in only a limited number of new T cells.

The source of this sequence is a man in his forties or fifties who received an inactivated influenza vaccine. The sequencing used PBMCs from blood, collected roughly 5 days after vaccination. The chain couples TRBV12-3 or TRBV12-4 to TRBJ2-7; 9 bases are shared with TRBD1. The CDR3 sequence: CASSTDRGSAYEQYF. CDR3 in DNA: TGTGCCAGCAGTACGGACAGGGGTAGCGCCTACGAGCAGTACTTC.